Here is one T cell receptor (beta chain) with its context. Its antigen specificity is not known. No base quality information exists; no much larger clone differs at one position. The source of the sample is a study of blood T cell repertoires in COVID-19 (dated by TCRdb to about 2020). With respect to the entire study: Samples from collaborators originated in the United States, Italy and Spain and spanned both the acute and convalescent phases of COVID-19. The repertoires were made available in a free public database intended to serve as a resource for research on the immune response to SARS-CoV-2. Samples came from the ongoing ImmuneRACE study (first 160 participants) plus 1,254 subjects from 6 global collaborators. Subjects who had been exposed to COVID-19, were actively infected with it, or had recovered from it provided the deeply sampled blood TCRbeta repertoires that made up the dataset. Where available, HLA class I and class II types were taken from metadata supplied by the sample provider and were not determined by assay-based typing. A de-identified subject ID, COVID-19 status, age in years and sex were almost always included in the sample metadata. The material from the prospective study consisted of cDNA or gDNA derived from T cells, B-cell-depleted T cells, or PBMCs. Overall study results and their limits: How much clinical and demographic metadata was included differed by source and by participant, and the metadata was provided uncurated.

TCRbeta CDR3 regions were amplified from genomic DNA using the immunoSEQ Assay, a bias-controlled multiplex PCR. Regarding the original processing steps: The number of nucleated cells in each sample was estimated from the amplification of reference gene primers within the assay. To quantify the absolute abundance of each unique TCRbeta CDR3 rearrangement, sequence reads were collapsed and filtered. For each sample, productive Simpson clonality was calculated as the square root of Simpson's diversity index across productive rearrangements. TCRdb re-hosts the immuneACCESS table, in-frame sequences only. Its copies lack some clones; in the studies checked, an unresolved V gene accounts for under half of them, and the cause for the rest is not known. V, J and clone size reflect that table, while D and trimming were determined from the DNA. The sample table holds about 480,000 clones, of which 80% to 90% were seen once. The top ten hold roughly 4.3% of the sample.

A distance of 10 bases separates the germline ends of V and J, which lose 0 bases and 4 bases respectively. Taken from cysteine to phenylalanine, the CDR3 has 15 residues. Only the CDR3 region is kept as DNA, spanning 45 bases read in frame from base 1. The germline V gene sets CDR1 to SGHRS and CDR2 to YFSETQ. Whole blood was collected in K2EDTA tubes by collaborating institutions according to the institutions' own protocols. For TCRbeta analysis, collaborators shipped samples in one of three forms: frozen whole blood, isolated PBMCs, or DNA extracted from either of those sample types. The rearranged chain carries TRBV5-1 and TRBJ2-2; TRBD1 might be the D gene, on 5 matching bases. The sequenced sample was peripheral blood. The sequence came from a woman aged 25 to 39 with acute or convalescent COVID-19. DNA sequence: TGCGCCAGCAGCTTGGTGGCAGGGCCCACCGGGGAGCTGTTTTTT. The translation is CASSLVAGPTGELFF. Supplemented by the reference TRBV5-1 and TRBJ2-2 proteins around the CDR3, the complete variable domain is KAGVTQTPRYLIKTRGQQVTLSCSPISGHRSVSWYQQTPGQGLQFLFEYFSETQRNKGNFPGRFSGRQFSNSRSEMNVSTLELGDSALYLCASSLVAGPTGELFFGEGSRLTVL.